This TCR beta chain comes out of a study of spatial heterogeneity in lung cancer. Study as a whole: Detection of beta-chain sequences consistently exceeded that of alpha-chain sequences.

TCRdb re-called the 5' RACE reads through MiXCR, storing one row per CDR3 protein. The sample comprises 3,500 or so distinct CDR3 sequences, about 8.6% of which are singletons, and roughly 15% rests with the top ten. Overall study results and limits: For tumor T cells, estimated coverage reached only about 7% (alpha) and about 12% (beta). Tracking of tumor mutation counts was seen in expanded intratumoral alpha and beta TCR counts.

Time point indicated: sample taken at primary tumor resection. Whole RNA, isolated from tumor, nontumor lung or frozen PBMC, was sequenced without prior sorting. By share, this clonotype ranks as medium-sized. The antigen is unknown. This TCR was sampled from a male donor with early-stage non-small cell lung cancer. Material: lung tumor tissue, obtained at surgery.

DNA for the CDR3: TGTGCCACCTCACATCCCCGGAATACGGATGGCTACACCTTC. This translates into CATSHPRNTDGYTF. V usage is TRBV5-4 and J usage is TRBJ1-2; D ambiguous. V lost 9 bases, J lost 6 bases, and 21 bases lay in between. CDR1 and CDR2 (germline): SGHNT, YYREEE (reference sequence). This CDR3 is built from 14 residues.